The source of this TCR beta chain is a study of technical replicates of blood from a handful of donors. The method was immunoSEQ multiplex PCR; TCRdb's version includes in-frame clones alone and lacks a portion of them. The sample includes just over 95,000 clones, around 95% of them seen just once. The CDR3 has 17 residues. V trimming: 4 bases; J trimming: 6 bases; junction bases outside the gene matches: 14. The germline V gene has CDR1 MGHRA and CDR2 YSYEKL. Material: T cells isolated from PBMCs. The chain uses TRBV4-1 and TRBJ1-4; 7 bases line up with TRBD1. The receptor was derived from a human donor in good health. The CDR3 nucleotides read TGCGCCAGCAGCCGCAAAACAAAGGGGGACAGAGATGAAAAACTGTTTTTT. Its protein product is CASSRKTKGDRDEKLFF.